The 27 T cell receptor beta chains below all came from one sample that was sequenced in a study of blood T cell repertoires in COVID-19. The repertoire was sequenced with immunoSEQ multiplex PCR; TCRdb's copy has only in-frame clones and lacks some. The data contain about 310,000 clones, 89% of them singletons. Specimen: PBMCs or T cells enriched from blood (not recorded which). The receptors shown here come from a woman aged 25 to 39 who had recovered from COVID-19.

J is TRBJ1-2 and V is TRBV29-1; TRBD1 matches at 10 bases. The CDR3 length is 13 residues. CDR1 is SQVTM and CDR2 is ANQGSEA in the germline V gene. J gave up 7 bases and V 6 bases, and 8 bases lay outside the gene matches. As DNA, the CDR3 is TGCAGCGTCATAAGGACAGGGGGAGGTGGCTACACCTTC. It yields the protein CSVIRTGGGGYTF.

V usage is TRBV15 and J usage is TRBJ1-2, with D unclear. In germline, CDR1 is LNHNV, CDR2 YYDKDF (reference sequence). The CDR3 has 17 residues. Trimming took off 0 bases at V and 0 bases at J, with 14 bases between the two ends. CDR3: CATSRDLQDGANYGYTF. CDR3 bases: TGTGCCACCAGCAGAGATCTCCAAGACGGAGCTAACTATGGCTACACCTTC. Variable domain in full (rest from reference TRBV15 and TRBJ1-2): DAMVIQNPRYQVTQFGKPVTLSCSQTLNHNVMYWYQQKSSQAPKLLFHYYDKDFNNEADTPDNFQSRRPNTSFCFLDIRSPGLGDTAMYLCATSRDLQDGANYGYTFGSGTRLTVV.

The V call is TRBV27, the J call TRBJ2-5, with TRBD1 matching 7 bases. The germline CDR1 and CDR2 sequences are MNHEY and SMNVEV (reference sequence). Trimming removed 1 base from V and 7 bases from J; junction bases left unmatched: 12. The CDR3 contains 16 residues. The CDR3 DNA follows: TGTGCCAGCAGTTTATTTGGTGGGACAGTCCCACGGACCCAGTACTTC. Protein: CASSLFGGTVPRTQYF.

The chain couples TRBV2 to TRBJ2-1; TRBD2 matches at 7 bases. Germline CDR1 SNHLY, CDR2 FYNNEI. This CDR3 region has 17 residues. J gave up 0 bases and V 4 bases, and 9 bases lay outside the gene matches. CDR3 protein: CASSAPSLAVSYNEQFF. CDR3 in DNA: TGTGCCAGCAGTGCGCCGAGTCTAGCGGTCTCCTACAATGAGCAGTTCTTC.

The chain carries TRBV25-1 and TRBJ1-2, with 7 bases identical to TRBD1. The CDR3 is 15 residues long. CDR1 is MGHDK, CDR2 SYGVNS, per germline. Germline trimming cut 1 base from V and 2 bases from J; bases unmatched to any gene: 4. The CDR3 nucleotides are TGTGCCAGCAGTGAATCAGGGGGAGTCAACTATGGCTACACCTTC. Translating gives CASSESGGVNYGYTF.

This rearrangement joins TRBV14 to TRBJ2-1; perhaps TRBD2 as D (6 bases). The length of the CDR3 is 16 residues. Germline V CDR1 and CDR2: SGHDN, FVKESK. The V gene lost 1 base and the J gene lost 3 bases, with 13 bases spanning the gap. As DNA, the CDR3 is TGTGCCAGCAGCCAAGGGGTTAGCGGTATCTACAATGAGCAGTTCTTC. Its translation: CASSQGVSGIYNEQFF.

The CDR3 sequence: CASSRDRRNEKLFF. CDR3 sequence (DNA): TGCGCCAGCAGCCGTGACAGAAGGAATGAAAAACTGTTTTTT. The rearrangement links TRBV5-1 to TRBJ1-4; D might be TRBD1 (5 bases). Germline assignment: CDR1 SGHRS and CDR2 YFSETQ. The CDR3 is 14 amino acids. The V gene lost 4 bases and the J gene lost 5 bases, with 12 bases spanning the gap.

V usage is TRBV4-3 and J usage is TRBJ2-2; weak D call: TRBD2 (5 bases). V shed 0 bases and J shed 13 bases, with 15 bases lying between them. The CDR3 totals 14 residues. CDR1 is LGHNA and CDR2 is YSLEER in the germline V gene. CDR3 in amino acids: CASSQENTRGSLFF. CDR3 coding DNA: TGCGCCAGCAGCCAAGAAAACACCCGCGGGTCGCTGTTTTTT.

The V call is TRBV7-2, the J call TRBJ2-3, with 9 bases matching TRBD2. The CDR3 sequence is 15 residues long. The V gene's germline CDR1 is SGHTA and CDR2 FQGNSA. V shed 5 bases, J shed 2 bases, and the junction held 5 bases outside the gene matches. The CDR3 here is CASSRLADNTDTQYF. As DNA, the CDR3 is TGTGCCAGCAGCAGACTAGCGGACAACACAGATACGCAGTATTTT.

V and J are TRBV19 and TRBJ2-2; D is unresolved. Trimming pared 7 bases from V and 0 bases from J, leaving 15 bases between. Germline V gene data show CDR1 as LNHDA and CDR2 as SQIVND (reference sequence). The CDR3 runs to 16 residues. The CDR3 sequence: CASKSLVNSNTGELFF. The CDR3 DNA follows: TGTGCCAGTAAATCGCTAGTGAACTCGAACACCGGGGAGCTGTTTTTT.

This clone was detected once. The rearrangement joins TRBV18 to TRBJ2-1; possible D gene TRBD2, 6 bases. The germline V gene encodes CDR1 KGHSH and CDR2 LQKENI. CDR3 size: 15 residues. Between the trimmed V and J ends, which lost 5 bases and 8 bases, there was a span of 19 bases. The CDR3 protein is CASSATGTSVHEQFF. The CDR3 region has the DNA TGTGCCAGCTCAGCTACCGGGACTTCGGTACATGAGCAGTTCTTC.

This chain joins TRBV6-1 and TRBJ1-3, with D unclear. CDR3 size: 15 residues. V lost 1 base, J lost 0 bases, and 7 bases lay in between. Per germline, CDR1 MNHNS and CDR2 SASEGT. CDR3 in DNA: TGTGCCAGCAGTGAAGGTTATTTCTCTGGAAACACCATATATTTT. Encoded protein: CASSEGYFSGNTIYF.

This clone appeared a single time. The chain joins TRBV27 to TRBJ1-4; 7 bases line up with TRBD1. CDR1 is MNHEY and CDR2 is SMNVEV in the germline V gene (reference sequence). This CDR3 contains 14 residues. V was clipped by 5 bases and J by 4 bases; unmatched bases: 4. The DNA for the CDR3 is TGTGCCAGCAGTCCCGGGACAGATAATGAAAAACTGTTTTTT. Protein sequence: CASSPGTDNEKLFF.

The chain couples TRBV9 to TRBJ1-3, with a weak D call TRBD1 (5 bases). Germline V gene lookup returns CDR1 SGDLS and CDR2 YYNGEE. The CDR3 spans 17 residues. V gave up 3 bases and J gave up 0 bases, with 16 bases separating them. The chain's CDR3 is CASSAAWDFYSGNTIYF. In DNA form, the CDR3 reads TGTGCCAGCAGCGCCGCATGGGACTTCTACTCTGGAAACACCATATATTTT.

The chain combines TRBV7-2 with TRBJ1-2, with D possibly TRBD1 on 6 matching bases. Germline values: CDR1 SGHTA, CDR2 FQGNSA. The ends were cut back, 3 bases at V and 9 bases at J, with 14 bases in the middle. The CDR3 sequence is 13 residues long. The CDR3 reads CASSFDRPASYTF. CDR3 bases: TGTGCCAGCAGCTTTGACAGGCCGGCTAGCTACACCTTC. Looking up the rest from reference TRBV7-2 and TRBJ1-2 gives the full variable domain: GAGVSQSPSNKVTEKGKDVELRCDPISGHTALYWYRQSLGQGLEFLIYFQGNSAPDKSGLPSDRFSAERTGGSVSTLTIQRTQQEDSAVYLCASSFDRPASYTFGSGTRLTVV.

The CDR3 DNA reads as TGTGCCAGACACCGGGACAGGGGTCGTAGGGAGGGCTACACCTTC. It specifies CARHRDRGRREGYTF. This chain uses TRBV2 with TRBJ1-2; 10 bases fit TRBD1. Germline CDR1 SNHLY, CDR2 FYNNEI. The CDR3 runs 15 residues. J was trimmed by 8 bases and V by 9 bases; bases with no gene match: 15.

CDR3 loop: CASSARGSYGYTF. The CDR3 DNA sequence: TGTGCCAGCAGCGCTAGGGGTAGCTATGGCTACACCTTC. This chain uses TRBV9 with TRBJ1-2, with D possibly being TRBD1 (5 bases). Germline CDR1 and CDR2: SGDLS and YYNGEE. V was cut by 3 bases and J by 4 bases, with 10 bases left in between. There are 13 residues in the CDR3.

In this sample, this clone turned up a few times. The genes are TRBV20-1 and TRBJ1-1; D ambiguous. Per the germline V gene, CDR1 is DFQATT and CDR2 is SNEGSKA (reference sequence). This CDR3 has 11 amino acids. The V and J ends lost 2 bases and 5 bases respectively, with 6 bases between them. The CDR3 region has the DNA TGCAGTGCTAGAAAACAGACTGAAGCTTTCTTT. It encodes CSARKQTEAFF.

This chain links TRBV7-9 with TRBJ2-5, with a possible D match to TRBD2 (6 bases). Trimming left V 4 bases short and J 4 bases short, with 16 bases between. The germline gives CDR1 SEHNR, CDR2 FQNEAQ (reference sequence). The CDR3 is 15 residues long. Here the CDR3 reads CASSSRDSQGETQYF. The CDR3, as DNA: TGTGCCAGCAGCTCCCGGGACTCCCAAGGAGAGACCCAGTACTTC.

V usage is TRBV18 and J usage is TRBJ1-2, with a weak D call TRBD1 (6 bases). V was shortened by 0 bases and J by 4 bases, with 9 bases between the two germline ends. Germline V gives CDR1 KGHSH, CDR2 LQKENI. The CDR3 has 14 amino acids. The CDR3 DNA reads as TGTGCCAGCTCACCACCCTTAGGGGGCTATGGCTACACCTTC. This codes for CASSPPLGGYGYTF.

The V and J genes are TRBV28 and TRBJ2-4; tentative D call: TRBD2 (6 bases). The V end was cut by 2 bases, the J end by 0 bases, with 11 bases between. The CDR3 extends over 16 amino acids. Looked up from germline, CDR1 is MDHEN and CDR2 is SYDVKM. The CDR3 reads CASSLLAGLAKNIQYF. CDR3 DNA: TGTGCCAGCAGTTTACTCGCGGGACTAGCCAAAAACATTCAGTACTTC.

This clone was picked up a small number of times. The chain couples TRBV5-1 to TRBJ2-5, with D possibly matching TRBD2 (7 bases). The CDR3 length is 17 residues. Germline V gene data show CDR1 as SGHRS and CDR2 as YFSETQ. Deletions cut 1 base from V and 5 bases from J, with 21 bases between. The CDR3 protein is CASSLSPLRGAGETQYF. In nucleotides, the CDR3 is TGCGCCAGCAGCTTGAGCCCCCTTCGGGGGGCAGGTGAGACCCAGTACTTC.

V usage is TRBV5-1 and J usage is TRBJ2-3; a possible D gene is TRBD1 (6 bases). CDR3 length: 16 amino acids. Germline values: CDR1 SGHRS, CDR2 YFSETQ. Trimming removed 4 bases from V and 4 bases from J, with 19 bases in between. Here the CDR3 reads CASSAGVESSADTQYF. CDR3 sequence (DNA): TGCGCCAGCAGCGCAGGGGTGGAATCCTCGGCAGATACGCAGTATTTT.

V is TRBV6-5 and J is TRBJ1-1; no reliable D call. Germline CDR1 reads MNHEY; CDR2 reads SVGAGI. Between the trimmed V and J ends, which lost 6 bases and 4 bases, there was a span of 12 bases. The length of the CDR3 is 13 residues. The CDR3 nucleotides read TGTGCCAGCAGCCCCGGTAGATTCACTGAAGCTTTCTTT. Translating it yields CASSPGRFTEAFF.

The rearrangement joins TRBV3-1 (or the pseudogene TRBV3-2) to TRBJ2-1; D is ambiguous. V lost 1 base and J lost 6, with 13 bases in between. The germline V gene has CDR1 LGHDT and CDR2 YNNKEL (reference sequence). CDR3 length: 15 amino acids. The CDR3 loop is CASSQGSNLGNEQFF. CDR3 in DNA: TGTGCCAGCAGCCAAGGCTCTAACCTTGGCAATGAGCAGTTCTTC.

The rearrangement links TRBV20-1 to TRBJ2-1, with no clear D. Germline assignment: CDR1 DFQATT and CDR2 SNEGSKA (reference sequence). The ends were cut back, 3 bases at V and 7 bases at J, with 7 bases in the middle. The CDR3 covers 11 residues. Here the CDR3 reads CSARGINEQFF. As DNA, the CDR3 is TGCAGTGCTAGGGGCATAAATGAGCAGTTCTTC.

This sequence joins TRBV25-1 and TRBJ2-1; 10 bases are a match to TRBD2. The CDR3 runs to 16 residues. CDR1 and CDR2 (germline): MGHDK, SYGVNS. V shed 6 bases, J shed 0 bases, and the junction held 5 bases outside the gene matches. CDR3 DNA: TGTGCCAGCAGAGCGGGAGGGAAGAGCTCCTACAATGAGCAGTTCTTC. This sequence encodes CASRAGGKSSYNEQFF.